This T cell receptor (beta chain) was captured by sequencing in a study of T cell repertoires in cytomegalovirus infection. Germline-derived CDR1 and CDR2 are SGHVS and FNYEAQ. CDR3 length equals 14 residues. The ends lost 5 bases at V and 7 bases at J; junction bases unmatched: 8. TCRdb re-called the reads through MiXCR, storing one row per CDR3 protein. The sample yields approximately 910,000 distinct CDR3 sequences, less than 40% seen once. This clonotype occurred many times. Its antigen is as yet unknown. V and J are TRBV7-6 and TRBJ2-1; 7 nucleotides match TRBD2. The sample was cultured CD8+ T cells from PBMCs, taken from culture after CMV antigen stimulation. The TCR sequence derives from a human donor in good health (CMV status not recorded). Some clones in this sample may be carry-over from other donors' samples. CDR3 residues: CASSLSAGENEQFF. In nucleotides, the CDR3 is TGTGCCAGCAGCCTATCCGCGGGGGAAAATGAGCAGTTCTTC. The full variable domain, its missing parts supplied by reference TRBV7-6 and TRBJ2-1, is GAGVSQSPRYKVTKRGQDVALRCDPISGHVSLYWYRQALGQGPEFLTYFNYEAQQDKSGLPNDRFSAERPEGSISTLTIQRTEQRDSAMYRCASSLSAGENEQFFGPGTRLTVL.